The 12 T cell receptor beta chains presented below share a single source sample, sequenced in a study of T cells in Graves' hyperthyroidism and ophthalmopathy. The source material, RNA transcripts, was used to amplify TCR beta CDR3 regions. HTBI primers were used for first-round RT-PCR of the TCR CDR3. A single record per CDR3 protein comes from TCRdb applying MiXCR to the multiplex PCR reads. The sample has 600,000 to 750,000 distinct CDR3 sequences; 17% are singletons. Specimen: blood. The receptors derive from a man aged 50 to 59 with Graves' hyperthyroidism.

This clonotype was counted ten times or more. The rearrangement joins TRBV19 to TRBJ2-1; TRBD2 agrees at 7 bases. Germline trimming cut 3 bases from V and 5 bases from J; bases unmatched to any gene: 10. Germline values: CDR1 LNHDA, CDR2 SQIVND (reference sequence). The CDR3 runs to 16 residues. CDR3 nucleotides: TGTGCCAGTAGTATGGATCGGCGGGGGTATGACAATGAGCAGTTCTTC. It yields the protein CASSMDRRGYDNEQFF.

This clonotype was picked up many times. In nucleotides, the CDR3 is TGTGCCAGCAGAAATCAGGGGGCCGGTGAAAAACTGTTTTTT. The encoded protein is CASRNQGAGEKLFF. V gene TRBV27 combines with J gene TRBJ1-4; 8 nucleotides match TRBD1. Trimming at V came to 6 bases and at J to 7 bases, leaving 7 bases not matched to a gene. CDR3 length equals 14 residues. Germline CDR1 is MNHEY and CDR2 is SMNVEV (reference sequence).

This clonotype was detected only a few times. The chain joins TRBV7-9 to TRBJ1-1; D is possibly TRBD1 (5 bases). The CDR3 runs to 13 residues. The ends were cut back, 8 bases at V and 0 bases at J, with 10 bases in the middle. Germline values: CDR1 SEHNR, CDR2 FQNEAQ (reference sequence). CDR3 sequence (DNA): TGTGCCAGCGCAAGACAGATGAACACTGAAGCTTTCTTT. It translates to CASARQMNTEAFF. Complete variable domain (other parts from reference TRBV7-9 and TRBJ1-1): DTGVSQNPRHKITKRGQNVTFRCDPISEHNRLYWYRQTLGQGPEFLTYFQNEAQLEKSRLLSDRFSAERPKGSFSTLEIQRTEQGDSAMYLCASARQMNTEAFFGQGTRLTVV.

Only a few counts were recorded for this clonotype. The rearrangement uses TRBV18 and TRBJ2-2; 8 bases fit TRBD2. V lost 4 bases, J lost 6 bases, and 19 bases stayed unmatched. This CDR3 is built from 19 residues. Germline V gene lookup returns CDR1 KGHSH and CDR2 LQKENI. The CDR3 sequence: CASSLTSRPYGRDAGELFF. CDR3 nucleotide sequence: TGTGCCAGCTCACTCACCAGTCGACCTTACGGGAGGGACGCCGGGGAGCTGTTTTTT.

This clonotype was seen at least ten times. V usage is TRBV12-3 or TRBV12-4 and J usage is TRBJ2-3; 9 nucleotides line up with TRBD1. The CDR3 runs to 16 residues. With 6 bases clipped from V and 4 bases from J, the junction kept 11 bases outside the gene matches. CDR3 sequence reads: CASSNTGQGSSDTQYF. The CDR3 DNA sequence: TGTGCCAGCAGCAACACGGGACAGGGATCGTCAGATACGCAGTATTTT.

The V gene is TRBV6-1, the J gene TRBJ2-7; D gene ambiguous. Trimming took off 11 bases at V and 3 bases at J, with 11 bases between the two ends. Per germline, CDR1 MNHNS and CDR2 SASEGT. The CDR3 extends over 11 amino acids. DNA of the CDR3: TGTGCCCGCCGGGCCATCTACGAGCAGTACTTC. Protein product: CARRAIYEQYF.

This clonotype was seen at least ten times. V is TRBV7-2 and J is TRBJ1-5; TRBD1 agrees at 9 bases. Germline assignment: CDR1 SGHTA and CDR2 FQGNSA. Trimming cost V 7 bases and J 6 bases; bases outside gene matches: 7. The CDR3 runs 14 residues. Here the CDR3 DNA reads TGTGCCAGCACGTACAGGGGGCGAATTCAGCCCCAGCATTTT. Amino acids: CASTYRGRIQPQHF.

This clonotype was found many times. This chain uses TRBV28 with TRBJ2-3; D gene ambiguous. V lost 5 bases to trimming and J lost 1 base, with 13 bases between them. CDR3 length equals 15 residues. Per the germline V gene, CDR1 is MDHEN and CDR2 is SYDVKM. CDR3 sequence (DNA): TGTGCCAGCAGTACAATAGGGATGGGCACAGATACGCAGTATTTT. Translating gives CASSTIGMGTDTQYF.

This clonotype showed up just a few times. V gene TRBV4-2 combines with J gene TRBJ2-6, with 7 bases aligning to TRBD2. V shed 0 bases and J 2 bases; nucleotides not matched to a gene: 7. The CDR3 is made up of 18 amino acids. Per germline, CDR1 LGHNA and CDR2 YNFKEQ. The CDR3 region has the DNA TGTGCCAGCAGCCAAGAGGCTTTACGGGGGGCTGGGGCCAACGTCCTGACTTTC. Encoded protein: CASSQEALRGAGANVLTF.

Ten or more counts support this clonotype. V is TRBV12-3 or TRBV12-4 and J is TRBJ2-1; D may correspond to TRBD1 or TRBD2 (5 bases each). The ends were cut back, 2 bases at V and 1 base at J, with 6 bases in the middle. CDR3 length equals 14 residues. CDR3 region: CASSLWGSYNEQFF. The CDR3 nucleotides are TGTGCCAGCAGTTTATGGGGGTCCTACAATGAGCAGTTCTTC.

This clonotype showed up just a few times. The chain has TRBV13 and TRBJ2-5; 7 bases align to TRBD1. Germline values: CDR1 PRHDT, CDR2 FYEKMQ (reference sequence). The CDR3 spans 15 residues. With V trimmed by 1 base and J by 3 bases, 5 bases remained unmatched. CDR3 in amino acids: CASSLAAGGEETQYF. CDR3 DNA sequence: TGTGCCAGCAGCTTAGCGGCAGGGGGAGAAGAGACCCAGTACTTC.

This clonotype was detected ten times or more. CDR3 in DNA: TGTGCCAGCAGCGTTCTGGGAGGGGGTGAGACCCAGTACTTC. This gives the protein CASSVLGGGETQYF. The chain joins TRBV9 to TRBJ2-5; D possibly corresponds to TRBD2 (7 bases). Germline CDR1 reads SGDLS; CDR2 reads YYNGEE. V was cut by 2 bases and J by 5 bases, with 13 bases left in between. There are 14 residues in the CDR3.